These 12 T cell receptor beta chains were all obtained from the same sample, sequenced in a study of siplizumab effects on memory and regulatory T cells. Generated by immunoSEQ multiplex PCR, the TCRdb table keeps only in-frame clones and is missing some. The sample contains approximately 100,000 clones, just under 95% of which appear only once. The sample was non-Treg CD4+ T cells sorted from blood. These receptor sequences come from a human donor in good health.

The chain links TRBV10-1 to TRBJ2-1; the D call may be TRBD1 or TRBD2 (6 bases each). Germline lookup yields CDR1 WNHNN and CDR2 SYGVQD (reference sequence). V lost 3 bases to trimming and J lost 8 bases, with 11 bases between them. The CDR3 extends over 13 amino acids. The CDR3 DNA is TGCGCCAGCAGTGAAGGGGGGAAGGATGAGCAGTTCTTC. Translation: CASSEGGKDEQFF.

The chain employs TRBV5-1 and TRBJ2-1, with D possibly being TRBD1 (5 bases). The CDR3 runs to 15 residues. The germline V gene has CDR1 SGHRS and CDR2 YFSETQ. Trimming removed 0 bases from V and 2 bases from J, with 9 bases in between. The CDR3 region is CASSLEGPTYNEQFF. For the CDR3, the DNA is TGCGCCAGCAGCTTGGAGGGGCCTACCTACAATGAGCAGTTCTTC.

V usage is TRBV7-6 and J usage is TRBJ2-6; TRBD1 aligns across 7 bases. The CDR3 totals 16 residues. Losses at the gene ends were 3 bases for V and 0 bases for J; bases not matched to a gene: 2. Per germline, CDR1 SGHVS and CDR2 FNYEAQ. In nucleotides, the CDR3 is TGTGCCAGCAGCTTGGACAGGCTCTCTGGGGCCAACGTCCTGACTTTC. This sequence encodes CASSLDRLSGANVLTF.

This chain uses TRBV28 with TRBJ2-6; D might be TRBD1 (5 bases). Trimming shortened V by 3 bases and J by 0 bases, and 12 bases separated the two germline ends. Per germline, CDR1 MDHEN and CDR2 SYDVKM. This CDR3 has 17 amino acids. CDR3 sequence (DNA): TGTGCCAGCAGTTTCTCGGGCAGGGCCTCTGGGGCCAACGTCCTGACTTTC. Protein: CASSFSGRASGANVLTF.

V usage is TRBV27 and J usage is TRBJ1-2, with 7 bases that match TRBD1. Losses at the gene ends were 10 bases for V and 2 bases for J; bases not matched to a gene: 10. CDR1 is MNHEY and CDR2 is SMNVEV in the germline V gene (reference sequence). CDR3 length: 14 amino acids. The CDR3 protein is CATRQKTGNYGYTF. Written as DNA, the CDR3 is TGTGCCACCAGACAAAAGACAGGGAACTATGGCTACACCTTC.

The CDR3 loop reads CASSKKVNQPQHF. CDR3 DNA: TGTGCCAGTAGTAAGAAGGTCAATCAGCCCCAGCATTTT. The chain carries TRBV19 and TRBJ1-5; no clear D. Germline CDR1 LNHDA, CDR2 SQIVND (reference sequence). The CDR3 consists of 13 residues. Trimming cost V 4 bases and J 3 bases, with 7 bases left between them. Using reference TRBV19 and TRBJ1-5 for the parts outside the CDR3, the full variable domain is DGGITQSPKYLFRKEGQNVTLSCEQNLNHDAMYWYRQDPGQGLRLIYYSQIVNDFQKGDIAEGYSVSREKKESFPLTVTSAQKNPTAFYLCASSKKVNQPQHFGDGTRLSIL.

The chain carries TRBV11-2 and TRBJ1-5, with 11 nucleotides matching TRBD1. The CDR3 has 15 residues. Germline V gene sequence: CDR1 SGHAT, CDR2 FQNNGV. Trimming at V came to 4 bases and at J to 2 bases, leaving 1 base not matched to a gene. CDR3 coding DNA: TGTGCCAGCAGCTGGGGACAGGGGGGCAATCAGCCCCAGCATTTT. Translated: CASSWGQGGNQPQHF.

V and J are TRBV6-6 and TRBJ1-3, with D perhaps matching TRBD1 (5 bases). Trimming removed 6 bases from V and 0 bases from J, with 12 bases in between. Germline lookup yields CDR1 MNHNY and CDR2 SVGAGI (reference sequence). The CDR3 consists of 15 residues. The CDR3 spells CASRGGTDSGNTIYF. The DNA of the CDR3 is TGTGCCAGCAGGGGGGGTACGGACTCTGGAAACACCATATATTTT.

J is TRBJ1-3 and V is TRBV10-3; possible D gene TRBD1, 6 bases. From germline, CDR1 is ENHRY and CDR2 SYGVKD. The V and J ends lost 6 bases and 0 bases respectively, with 12 bases between them. This CDR3 comprises 15 residues. The CDR3 loop is CAISLQGLSGNTIYF. CDR3 DNA: TGTGCCATCAGCCTACAGGGACTCTCTGGAAACACCATATATTTT.

The genes are TRBV10-2 and TRBJ2-5; D is tentatively TRBD1 or TRBD2 (5 bases each). The CDR3 has 13 residues. Germline lookup yields CDR1 WSHSY and CDR2 SAAADI. V lost 6 bases and J 5 bases, leaving 13 bases between the germline ends. The CDR3 loop is CASRLGPGETQYF. Here the CDR3 DNA reads TGCGCCAGCAGGTTGGGGCCGGGGGAGACCCAGTACTTC.

V and J are TRBV7-9 and TRBJ1-5; D is possibly TRBD1 (6 bases). CDR1 and CDR2 from the germline V gene are SEHNR and FQNEAQ (reference sequence). V was clipped by 3 bases and J by 2 bases, with 11 bases between them. There are 15 residues in the CDR3. This CDR3 is CASSLGGDGNQPQHF. CDR3 in DNA: TGTGCCAGCAGCTTGGGGGGCGACGGCAATCAGCCCCAGCATTTT.

The chain links TRBV7-2 to TRBJ2-7; D tentatively fits TRBD1 or TRBD2 (5 bases each). The CDR3 runs to 14 residues. V was clipped by 5 bases and J by 2 bases, with 13 bases between them. Germline V gene sequence: CDR1 SGHTA, CDR2 FQGNSA. CDR3 nucleotide sequence: TGTGCCAGCAGCCGGGGTGGGACCCCCTACGAGCAGTACTTC. It encodes CASSRGGTPYEQYF.